The sequence of this T cell receptor beta chain was determined in a study of PD-L1 blockade in urothelial cancer. Across the study: Researchers looked at the blood 3 weeks (second dose) and 6 weeks after treatment began.

This CDR3 is built from 15 residues. CDR1 and CDR2 (germline): MDHEN, SYDVKM. The trim removed 4 bases at V and 7 bases at J, leaving 9 bases unmatched. Libraries were prepared by immunoSEQ multiplex PCR; TCRdb keeps only in-frame clonotypes and omits some of them. The table lists 50,000 to 60,000 clones, over 75% of them singletons. The TCR sequence derives from a man in his forties or fifties with urothelial cancer. J is TRBJ1-4 and V is TRBV28, with 7 bases lining up with TRBD1. Here the sequenced sample was PBMCs, taken around atezolizumab (anti-PD-L1) treatment. CDR3 DNA: TGTGCCAGCAGTTCCAGACAGGGCCGGGGTGAAAAACTGTTTTTT. Translating gives CASSSRQGRGEKLFF.